The rows below give T cell receptor beta chains drawn from one sample of a study of T cells in Graves' hyperthyroidism and ophthalmopathy. MiXCR was run by TCRdb on the multiplex PCR reads, yielding one entry per CDR3 protein. The repertoire consists of around 500,000 distinct CDR3 sequences, with around 15% occurring once and the leading ten covering approximately 15%. Sequences were obtained from blood. Source of these receptors: a woman in her thirties or forties with Graves' hyperthyroidism. CDR3s include the opening cysteine and the closing phenylalanine or tryptophan. D genes are given only for firm matches. Part of the rows lack a size; the others show once, few, many or a class for expanded clones.

clone size,CDR3 length,D gene,J gene,V gene,CDR3 protein,CDR3 DNA
many,13,TRBD1,TRBJ1-5,TRBV30,CAWSQGINQPQHF,TGTGCCTGGTCACAGGGGATTAATCAGCCCCAGCATTTT
.,15,.,TRBJ2-6,TRBV5-1,CASSLQGIGANVLTF,TGCGCCAGCAGCTTACAGGGAATTGGGGCCAACGTCCTGACTTTC
many,15,TRBD1,TRBJ2-3,TRBV28,CASSRDRVDTDTQYF,TGTGCCAGCAGCCGGGACAGGGTTGATACAGATACGCAGTATTTT
many,12,.,TRBJ2-3,TRBV7-2,CASRPLAHTQYF,TGTGCCAGCAGGCCACTGGCTCATACGCAGTATTTT
.,14,.,TRBJ2-7,TRBV20-1,CSPSTGTGGGEQYF,TGCAGCCCTTCCACCGGGACCGGGGGAGGCGAGCAGTACTTC
few,15,TRBD1,TRBJ2-7,TRBV7-6,CASSLIPGQDPEQYF,TGTGCCAGCAGCTTAATTCCGGGACAGGACCCCGAGCAGTACTTC
many,13,.,TRBJ2-3,TRBV3-1,CASSQNTPGTQYF,TGTGCCAGCAGCCAAAACACGCCCGGTACGCAGTATTTT
many,13,TRBD1,TRBJ1-1,TRBV28,CASSNRQGGEAFF,TGTGCCAGCAGTAACAGACAGGGGGGTGAAGCTTTCTTT
many,14,.,TRBJ2-5,TRBV20-1,CSARDRALVETQYF,TGCAGTGCTAGAGATCGAGCGTTAGTAGAGACCCAGTACTTC
many,15,TRBD2,TRBJ2-1,TRBV2,CASIRYRDYNNEQFF,TGTGCCAGCATCAGATACCGGGACTACAACAATGAGCAGTTCTTC
few,17,TRBD1,TRBJ1-3,TRBV6-1,CASRLSPQGRSGNTIYF,TGTGCCAGCAGATTATCTCCACAGGGGCGCTCTGGAAACACCATATATTTT
few,16,.,TRBJ2-2,TRBV6-1,CASSEALRRVGGEPFF,TGTGCCAGCAGTGAAGCGCTTCGCAGGGTAGGCGGGGAGCCGTTTTTT
few,14,.,TRBJ1-5,TRBV29-1,CSVEVGTGNQPQHF,TGCAGCGTTGAAGTGGGCACTGGCAATCAGCCCCAGCATTTT
.,14,.,TRBJ1-4,TRBV20-1,CSAERRATNEKLFF,TGCAGTGCGGAGCGTAGGGCAACTAATGAAAAACTGTTTTTT
many,13,.,TRBJ2-7,TRBV20-1,CSAPRQASYEQYF,TGCAGTGCTCCGCGCCAGGCGAGCTACGAGCAGTACTTC
few,15,.,TRBJ2-1,TRBV19,CASSIVGTEYNEQFF,TGTGCCAGTAGTATAGTCGGGACGGAATACAATGAGCAGTTCTTC
many,11,TRBD1,TRBJ2-7,TRBV12-3/TRBV12-4,CASGTVYEQYF,TGTGCCAGCGGGACAGTTTACGAGCAGTACTTC
many,17,.,TRBJ1-5,TRBV9,CASSVTDQPHSNQPQHF,TGTGCCAGCAGCGTAACCGATCAACCTCATAGCAATCAGCCCCAGCATTTT
many,13,.,TRBJ2-1,TRBV2,CASSPRGWNEQFF,TGTGCCAGCAGCCCCAGGGGTTGGAATGAGCAGTTCTTC
.,18,TRBD2,TRBJ2-1,TRBV7-9,CASSLLLAGVVGANEQFF,TGTGCCAGCAGCTTACTACTAGCGGGAGTCGTGGGAGCTAATGAGCAGTTCTTC
many,15,TRBD1,TRBJ2-2,TRBV6-1,CASRLKTGFAGELFF,TGTGCCAGCAGGCTGAAGACAGGGTTCGCCGGGGAGCTGTTTTTT
many,12,.,TRBJ2-7,TRBV28,CASSPASYEQYF,TGTGCCAGCAGTCCCGCGTCCTACGAGCAGTACTTC
many,14,.,TRBJ1-2,TRBV12-3/TRBV12-4,CASSTRRGLEGYTF,TGTGCCAGCAGTACCAGACGGGGCTTAGAGGGCTACACCTTC
.,14,.,TRBJ2-7,TRBV20-1,CSARGDQSSYEQYF,TGCAGTGCTAGAGGTGACCAGAGCTCCTACGAGCAGTACTTC
.,16,.,TRBJ1-2,TRBV29-1,CSVERQQGNTNYGYTF,TGCAGCGTTGAACGGCAACAGGGCAATACTAACTATGGCTACACCTTC
few,14,.,TRBJ2-7,TRBV5-1,CASTLTSGTHEQYF,TGCGCCAGCACCCTCACTTCCGGGACCCACGAGCAGTACTTC
few,14,TRBD2,TRBJ2-1,TRBV6-2/TRBV6-3,CASSYEGGPYEQFF,TGTGCCAGCAGTTACGAGGGAGGGCCGTATGAGCAGTTCTTC
.,16,TRBD1,TRBJ1-1,TRBV19,CASIYVPGQGNTEAFF,TGTGCCAGTATATATGTTCCGGGACAGGGGAACACTGAAGCTTTCTTT
few,17,.,TRBJ1-2,TRBV5-8,CASSLPRYPDANYGYTF,TGTGCCAGCAGCCTACCGAGATACCCAGACGCTAACTATGGCTACACCTTC
many,14,TRBD2,TRBJ2-3,TRBV20-1,CSARRTSAEDTQYF,TGCAGTGCTAGGAGGACTAGCGCCGAAGATACGCAGTATTTT